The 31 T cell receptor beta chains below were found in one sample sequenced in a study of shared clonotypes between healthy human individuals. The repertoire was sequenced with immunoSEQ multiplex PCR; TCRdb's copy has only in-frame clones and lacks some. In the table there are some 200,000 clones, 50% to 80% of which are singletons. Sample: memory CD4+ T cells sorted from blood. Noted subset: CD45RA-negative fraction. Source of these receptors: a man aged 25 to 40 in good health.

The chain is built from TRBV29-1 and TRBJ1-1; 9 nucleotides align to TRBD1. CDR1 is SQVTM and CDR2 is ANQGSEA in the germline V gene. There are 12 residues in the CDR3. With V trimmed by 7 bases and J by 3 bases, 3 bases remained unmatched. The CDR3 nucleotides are TGCAGCGGGGGACAGGGTGACACTGAAGCTTTCTTT. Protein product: CSGGQGDTEAFF. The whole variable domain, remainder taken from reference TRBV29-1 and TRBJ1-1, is SAVISQKPSRDICQRGTSLTIQCQVDSQVTMMFWYRQQPGQSLTLIATANQGSEATYESGFVIDKFPISRPNLTFSTLTVSNMSPEDSSIYLCSGGQGDTEAFFGQGTRLTVV.

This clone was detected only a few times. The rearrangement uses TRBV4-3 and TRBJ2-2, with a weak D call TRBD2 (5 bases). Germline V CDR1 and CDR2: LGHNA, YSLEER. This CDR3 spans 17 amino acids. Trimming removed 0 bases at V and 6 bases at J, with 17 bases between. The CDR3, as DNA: TGCGCCAGCAGCCAAGATTTTTTCGGAGGTTTGGCCGGGGAGCTGTTTTTT. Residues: CASSQDFFGGLAGELFF.

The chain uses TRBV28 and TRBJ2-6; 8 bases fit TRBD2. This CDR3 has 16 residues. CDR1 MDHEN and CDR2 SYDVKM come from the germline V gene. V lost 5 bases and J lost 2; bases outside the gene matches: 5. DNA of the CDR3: TGTGCCAGCAGTCCCCCGGGGGGGGCTGGGGCCAACGTCCTGACTTTC. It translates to CASSPPGGAGANVLTF.

The CDR3 loop reads CAISGGSGGRVGIQYF. Written as DNA, the CDR3 is TGTGCCATCAGTGGGGGGAGCGGCGGGAGAGTAGGCATTCAGTACTTC. V and J are TRBV10-3 and TRBJ2-4, with 7 bases that match TRBD2. V was clipped by 4 bases and J by 9 bases; unmatched bases: 15. From germline, CDR1 is ENHRY and CDR2 SYGVKD. The CDR3 covers 16 residues.

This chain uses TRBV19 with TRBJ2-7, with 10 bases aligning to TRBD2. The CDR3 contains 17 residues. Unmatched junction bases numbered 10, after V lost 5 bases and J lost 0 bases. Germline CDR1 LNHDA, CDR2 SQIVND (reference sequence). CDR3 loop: CASSPPWASGSSYEQYF. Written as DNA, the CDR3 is TGTGCCAGTAGTCCCCCCTGGGCTAGCGGGAGCTCCTACGAGCAGTACTTC.

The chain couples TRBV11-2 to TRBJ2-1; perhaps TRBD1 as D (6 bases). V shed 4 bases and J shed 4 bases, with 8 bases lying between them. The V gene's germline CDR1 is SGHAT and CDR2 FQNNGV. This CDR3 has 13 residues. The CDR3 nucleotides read TGTGCCAGCAGCTCCGACAGGTACAATGAGCAGTTCTTC. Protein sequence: CASSSDRYNEQFF.

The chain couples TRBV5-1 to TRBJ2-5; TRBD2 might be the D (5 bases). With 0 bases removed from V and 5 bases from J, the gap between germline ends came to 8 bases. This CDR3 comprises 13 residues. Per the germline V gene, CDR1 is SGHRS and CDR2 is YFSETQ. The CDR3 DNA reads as TGCGCCAGCAGCTTGGAACTAGGGGAGACCCAGTACTTC. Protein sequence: CASSLELGETQYF.

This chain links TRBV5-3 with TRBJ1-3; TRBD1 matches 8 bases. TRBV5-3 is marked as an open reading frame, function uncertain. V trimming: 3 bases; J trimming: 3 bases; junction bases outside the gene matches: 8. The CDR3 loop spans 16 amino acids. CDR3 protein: CARSWEGQVDGNTIYF. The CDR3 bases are TGTGCCAGAAGCTGGGAGGGACAGGTTGATGGAAACACCATATATTTT.

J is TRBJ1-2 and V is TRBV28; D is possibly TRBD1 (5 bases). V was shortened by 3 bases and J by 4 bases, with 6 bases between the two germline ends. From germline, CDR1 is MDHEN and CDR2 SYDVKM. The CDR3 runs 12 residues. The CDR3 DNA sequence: TGTGCCAGCAGTTTTAGGGGCTATGGCTACACCTTC. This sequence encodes CASSFRGYGYTF.

CDR3 protein: CATSRLPGTGETQYF. As DNA, the CDR3 is TGTGCCACCAGCAGACTCCCAGGGACCGGAGAGACCCAGTACTTC. The J gene is TRBJ2-5, the V gene TRBV15; D possibly matches TRBD1 or TRBD2 (5 bases each). The V end lost 2 bases, the J end lost 4 bases, and 14 bases lay between the germline ends. Germline V gene lookup returns CDR1 LNHNV and CDR2 YYDKDF (reference sequence). CDR3 length: 15 amino acids.

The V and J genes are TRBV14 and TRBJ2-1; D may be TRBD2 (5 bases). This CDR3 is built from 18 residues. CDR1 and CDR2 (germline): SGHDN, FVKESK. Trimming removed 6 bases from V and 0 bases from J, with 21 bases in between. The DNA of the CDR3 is TGTGCCAGCAGTCCCTCCCTCGGAGCGGCCTACTCCTACAATGAGCAGTTCTTC. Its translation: CASSPSLGAAYSYNEQFF.

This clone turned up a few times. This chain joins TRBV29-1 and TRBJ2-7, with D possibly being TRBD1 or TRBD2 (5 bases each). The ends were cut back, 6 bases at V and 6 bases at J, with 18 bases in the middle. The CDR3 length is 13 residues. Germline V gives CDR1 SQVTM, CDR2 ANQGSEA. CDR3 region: CSVRTGSQGEQYF. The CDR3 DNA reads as TGCAGCGTACGCACGGGAAGCCAGGGCGAGCAGTACTTC.

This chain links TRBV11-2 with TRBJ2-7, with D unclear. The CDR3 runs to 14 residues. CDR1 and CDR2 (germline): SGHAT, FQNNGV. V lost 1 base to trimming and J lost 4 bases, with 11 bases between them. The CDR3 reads CASSLGADLYEQYF. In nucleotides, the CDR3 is TGTGCCAGCAGCTTAGGGGCAGATCTGTACGAGCAGTACTTC.

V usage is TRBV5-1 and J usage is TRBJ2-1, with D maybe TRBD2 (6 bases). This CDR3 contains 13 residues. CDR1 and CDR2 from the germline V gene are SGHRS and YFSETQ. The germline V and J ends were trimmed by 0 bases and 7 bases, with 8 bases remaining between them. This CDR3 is CASSLGLENEQFF. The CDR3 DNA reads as TGCGCCAGCAGCTTGGGACTAGAGAATGAGCAGTTCTTC.

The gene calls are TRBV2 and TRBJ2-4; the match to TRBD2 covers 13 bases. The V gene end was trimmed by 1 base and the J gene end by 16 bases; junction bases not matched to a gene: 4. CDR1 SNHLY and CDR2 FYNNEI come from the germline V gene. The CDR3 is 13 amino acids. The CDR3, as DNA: TGTGCCAGCAGTGAAGGACTAGCGGGAGGAATCTACTTC. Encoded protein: CASSEGLAGGIYF.

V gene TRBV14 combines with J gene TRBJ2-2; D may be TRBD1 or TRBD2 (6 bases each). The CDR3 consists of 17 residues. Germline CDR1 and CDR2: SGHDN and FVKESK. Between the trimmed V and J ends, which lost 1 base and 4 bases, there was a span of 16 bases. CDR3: CASSQVDGRGGTGELFF. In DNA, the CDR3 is TGTGCCAGCAGCCAAGTAGACGGGAGAGGGGGCACCGGGGAGCTGTTTTTT.

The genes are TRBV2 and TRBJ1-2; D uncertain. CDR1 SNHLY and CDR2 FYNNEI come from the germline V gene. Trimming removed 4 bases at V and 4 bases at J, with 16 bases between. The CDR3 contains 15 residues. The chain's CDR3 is CASSGRGKQTYGYTF. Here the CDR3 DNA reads TGTGCCAGCAGTGGTCGGGGTAAACAAACCTATGGCTACACCTTC. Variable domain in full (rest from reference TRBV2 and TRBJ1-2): EPEVTQTPSHQVTQMGQEVILRCVPISNHLYFYWYRQILGQKVEFLVSFYNNEISEKSEIFDDQFSVERPDGSNFTLKIRSTKLEDSAMYFCASSGRGKQTYGYTFGSGTRLTVV.

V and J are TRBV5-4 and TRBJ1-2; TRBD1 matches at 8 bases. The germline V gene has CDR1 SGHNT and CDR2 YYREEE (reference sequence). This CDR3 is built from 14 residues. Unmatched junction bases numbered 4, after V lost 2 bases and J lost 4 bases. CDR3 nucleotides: TGTGCCAGCAGCTTACAGGGGGGGTCCTATGGCTACACCTTC. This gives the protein CASSLQGGSYGYTF.

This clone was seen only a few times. CDR3 protein: CASSPSGRGEQYF. The DNA of the CDR3 is TGCGCCAGCAGTCCTAGCGGGAGGGGCGAGCAGTACTTC. V gene TRBV10-2 combines with J gene TRBJ2-7, with TRBD2 matching 12 bases. J lost 6 bases, V lost 5 bases, and 2 bases had no gene match. Germline CDR1 reads WSHSY; CDR2 reads SAAADI. The CDR3 spans 13 residues.

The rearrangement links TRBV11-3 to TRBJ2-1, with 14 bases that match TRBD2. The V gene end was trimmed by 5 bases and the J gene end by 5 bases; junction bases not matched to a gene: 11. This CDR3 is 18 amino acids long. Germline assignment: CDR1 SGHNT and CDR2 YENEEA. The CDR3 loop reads CASSTGTSGRGPHNEQFF. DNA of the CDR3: TGTGCCAGCAGCACCGGGACTAGCGGGAGAGGGCCCCACAATGAGCAGTTCTTC.

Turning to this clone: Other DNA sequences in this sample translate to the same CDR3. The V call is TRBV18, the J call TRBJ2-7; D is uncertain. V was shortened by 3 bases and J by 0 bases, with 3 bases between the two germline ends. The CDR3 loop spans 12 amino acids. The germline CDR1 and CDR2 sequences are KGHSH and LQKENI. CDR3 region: CASSPSSYEQYF. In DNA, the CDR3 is TGTGCCAGCTCACCGAGCTCCTACGAGCAGTACTTC.

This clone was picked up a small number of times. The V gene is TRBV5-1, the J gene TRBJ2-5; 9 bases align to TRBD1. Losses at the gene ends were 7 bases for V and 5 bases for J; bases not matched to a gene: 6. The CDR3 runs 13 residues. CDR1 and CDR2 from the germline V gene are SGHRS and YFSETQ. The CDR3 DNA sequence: TGCGCCAGCCAGGACAGGGGAGGTGAGACCCAGTACTTC. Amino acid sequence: CASQDRGGETQYF.

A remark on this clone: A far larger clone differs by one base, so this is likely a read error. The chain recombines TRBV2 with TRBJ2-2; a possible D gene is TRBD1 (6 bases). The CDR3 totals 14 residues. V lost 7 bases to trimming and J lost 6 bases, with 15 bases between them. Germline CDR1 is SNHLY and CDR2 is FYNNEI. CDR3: CASKGERVAGELFF. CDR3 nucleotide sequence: TGTGCCAGCAAGGGGGAACGGGTGGCCGGGGAGCTGTTTTTT.

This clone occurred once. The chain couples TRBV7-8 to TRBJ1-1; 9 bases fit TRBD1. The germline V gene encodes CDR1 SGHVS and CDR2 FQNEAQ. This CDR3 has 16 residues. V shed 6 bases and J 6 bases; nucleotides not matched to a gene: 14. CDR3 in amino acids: CASRLQGALAGSEAFF. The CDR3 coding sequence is TGTGCCAGCAGGTTACAGGGGGCGTTGGCTGGCTCTGAAGCTTTCTTT.

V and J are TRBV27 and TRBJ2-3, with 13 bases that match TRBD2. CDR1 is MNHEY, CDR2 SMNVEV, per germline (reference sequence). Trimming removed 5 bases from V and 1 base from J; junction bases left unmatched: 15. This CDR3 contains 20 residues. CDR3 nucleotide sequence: TGTGCCAGCAGTCTCTTCGCGACTAGCGGGAGGAGAGGGGGCACAGATACGCAGTATTTT. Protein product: CASSLFATSGRRGGTDTQYF.

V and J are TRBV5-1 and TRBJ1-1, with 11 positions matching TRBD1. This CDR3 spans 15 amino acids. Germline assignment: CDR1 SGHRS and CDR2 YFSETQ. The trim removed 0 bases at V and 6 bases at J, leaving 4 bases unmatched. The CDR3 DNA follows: TGCGCCAGCAGCTTGGGGACAGGGGGCTACCCTGAAGCTTTCTTT. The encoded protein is CASSLGTGGYPEAFF.

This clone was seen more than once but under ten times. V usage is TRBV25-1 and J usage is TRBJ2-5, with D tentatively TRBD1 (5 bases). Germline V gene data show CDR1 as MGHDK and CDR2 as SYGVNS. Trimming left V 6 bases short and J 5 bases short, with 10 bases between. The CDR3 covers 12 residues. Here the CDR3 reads CASSRVWETQYF. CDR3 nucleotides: TGTGCCAGCAGCAGGGTATGGGAGACCCAGTACTTC.

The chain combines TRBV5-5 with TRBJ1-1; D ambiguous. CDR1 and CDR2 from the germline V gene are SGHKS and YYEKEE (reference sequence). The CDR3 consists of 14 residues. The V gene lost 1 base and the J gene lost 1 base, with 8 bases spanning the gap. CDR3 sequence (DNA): TGTGCCAGCAGCTTGACTCAGGAGAACACTGAAGCTTTCTTT. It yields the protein CASSLTQENTEAFF.

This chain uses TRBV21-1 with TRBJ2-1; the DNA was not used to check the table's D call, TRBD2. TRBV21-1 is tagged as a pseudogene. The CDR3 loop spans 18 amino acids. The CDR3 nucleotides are TGTGCCAGCAGCTATAAAGGGACTAGCGAGAGCTCCTACAATGAGCAGTTCTTC. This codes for CASSYKGTSESSYNEQFF.

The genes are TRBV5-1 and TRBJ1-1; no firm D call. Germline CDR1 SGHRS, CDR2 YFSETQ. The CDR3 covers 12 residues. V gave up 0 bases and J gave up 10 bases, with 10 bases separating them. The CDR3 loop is CASSLGSGLAFF. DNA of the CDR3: TGCGCCAGCAGCTTGGGTTCGGGGTTAGCTTTCTTT.

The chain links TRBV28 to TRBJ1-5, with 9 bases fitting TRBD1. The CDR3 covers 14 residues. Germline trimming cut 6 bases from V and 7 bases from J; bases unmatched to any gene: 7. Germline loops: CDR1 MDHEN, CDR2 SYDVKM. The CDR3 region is CASRIQGAGQPQHF. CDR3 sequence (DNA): TGTGCCAGCAGGATACAGGGGGCAGGACAGCCCCAGCATTTT. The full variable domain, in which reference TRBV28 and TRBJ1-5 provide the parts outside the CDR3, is DVKVTQSSRYLVKRTGEKVFLECVQDMDHENMFWYRQDPGLGLRLIYFSYDVKMKEKGDIPEGYSVSREKKERFSLILESASTNQTSMYLCASRIQGAGQPQHFGDGTRLSIL.